The entry that follows covers one T cell receptor (beta chain) sequence. The same CDR3 arises from other DNA sequences in this sample as well. The entry originates in a study of blood T cell repertoires in COVID-19. Germline V gene lookup returns CDR1 SGHRS and CDR2 YFSETQ. The junction had 4 bases not matched to a gene; V was cut back by 4 bases and J by 6 bases. This CDR3 is 14 amino acids long. Measured with immunoSEQ multiplex PCR; TCRdb has only the in-frame clones, and not every one. The repertoire holds about 280,000 clones, with 89% as singletons. This receptor was identified in a woman aged 60 to 75 who had recovered from COVID-19. The specimen was PBMCs or T cells enriched from blood (not recorded which). The V gene is TRBV5-1, the J gene TRBJ2-2; 9 bases map to TRBD1. CDR3 sequence reads: CASSLGQGSGELFF. CDR3 DNA sequence: TGCGCCAGCAGCCTGGGACAGGGCTCCGGGGAGCTGTTTTTT.